This record looks at one T cell receptor beta chain sequence and its context. The sample belongs to a study of T cell changes during pregnancy in multiple sclerosis. The CDR3 totals 13 residues. Per germline, CDR1 SNHLY and CDR2 FYNNEI. V was trimmed by 4 bases and J by 6 bases, leaving 12 bases between them. TCRdb's copy holds only in-frame clones and misses some; the assay was immunoSEQ multiplex PCR. The table includes approximately 40,000 clones, around 89% detected once. The TCR originated in a female donor with multiple sclerosis, enrolled in a pregnancy study. The input for sequencing was CD4+ T cells from peripheral blood mononuclear cells, taken in the first trimester of pregnancy. The chain links TRBV2 to TRBJ1-2, with a possible D match to TRBD1 (5 bases). The CDR3 region is CASSGDGGDGYTF. The CDR3 DNA follows: TGTGCCAGCAGTGGGGACGGAGGGGATGGCTACACCTTC. Full variable domain (remainder filled in from reference TRBV2 and TRBJ1-2): EPEVTQTPSHQVTQMGQEVILRCVPISNHLYFYWYRQILGQKVEFLVSFYNNEISEKSEIFDDQFSVERPDGSNFTLKIRSTKLEDSAMYFCASSGDGGDGYTFGSGTRLTVV.